A selection of T cell receptor beta chains follows, all from one sample in a study of T cells in narcolepsy. Clones were sequenced by immunoSEQ multiplex PCR, and TCRdb holds only the in-frame ones, with some missing. The data hold more than 8,000 clones, with just over 70% observed a single time. Sequencing was performed on CD45RA- memory CD8+ T cells from PBMCs. The source of these receptors is a human donor with narcolepsy. CDR3s leave out the opening cysteine and the closing phenylalanine or tryptophan.

J: TRBJ2-5
V: TRBV7-6
CDR3: ASSLGLPQGQETQY

J: TRBJ1-1
V: TRBV28
CDR3: ASSSPFSGSGAEAF

J: TRBJ1-6
V: TRBV28
CDR3: ASRETGGGNSPLH

J: TRBJ1-4
V: TRBV27
CDR3: ASSSYQGEKLF

J: TRBJ2-1
V: TRBV28
CDR3: ASSLASGRHEQF

J: TRBJ1-4
V: TRBV11-2
CDR3: ASSPPGGEDEKLF

J: TRBJ2-3
V: TRBV19
CDR3: ASRTLLADTDTQY

J: TRBJ2-1
V: TRBV6-4
CDR3: ASSASGTSGSNEQL

J: TRBJ2-7
V: TRBV5-4
CDR3: ASSPGSLAGGNEQY

J: TRBJ2-7
V: TRBV11-2
CDR3: ARESQKRVADQSSYEQY

J: TRBJ2-2
V: TRBV19
CDR3: ASTPPPGRGHTGELF

J: TRBJ2-5
V: TRBV6-5
CDR3: ASRLLPDSQETQY

J: TRBJ2-7
V: TRBV7-8
CDR3: ASSWVDGYEQY

J: TRBJ1-1
V: TRBV5-1
CDR3: ASSEGRITEAF

J: TRBJ2-5
V: TRBV13
CDR3: ASSLGTQETQY

J: TRBJ1-1
V: TRBV18
CDR3: ASSLWTGNTEAF

J: TRBJ1-2
V: TRBV6-5
CDR3: ASSYSMGAGGYT

J: TRBJ2-7
V: TRBV6-5
CDR3: ASTTPPNDEQY

J: TRBJ2-5
V: TRBV4-2
CDR3: ASSQTLPSGSRETQY

J: TRBJ2-2
V: TRBV7-8
CDR3: ASSLVGVTGTGATGELF

J: TRBJ2-7
V: TRBV11-2
CDR3: ASSGIQGTSYEQY

J: TRBJ2-7
V: TRBV4-3
CDR3: ASSRWTSDGEQY

J: TRBJ2-3
V: TRBV6-4
CDR3: ASSYKDSTDTQY

J: TRBJ2-3
V: TRBV7-9
CDR3: ASRSDTQY

J: TRBJ2-1
V: TRBV27
CDR3: ASCGGGIEGNEQF

J: TRBJ2-3
V: TRBV5-1
CDR3: ASSQTSGGALDTQY

J: TRBJ2-7
V: TRBV15
CDR3: ATSRGRDSGEQY

J: TRBJ1-6
V: TRBV27
CDR3: ASRPFGGLGEFTLH

J: TRBJ1-3
V: TRBV4-2
CDR3: ASSPLPTTASSGNTIY

J: TRBJ2-7
V: TRBV30
CDR3: AWSASYEQY

J: TRBJ1-3
V: TRBV27
CDR3: ASSNLGDGNTIY

J: TRBJ2-1
V: TRBV6-5
CDR3: ASSHVAGAPNEQF

J: TRBJ2-7
V: TRBV4-1
CDR3: ASSQYRGYEQY